These 28 T cell receptor beta chains were sequenced from one sample in a study of T cell repertoires in cytomegalovirus infection (dated by TCRdb to about 2019). This sample was sequenced with an Illumina HiSeq 1500. Clones were called with MiXCR by TCRdb after fastp trimmed the public reads at Q25, and only in-frame beta chains were retained. Entries are consolidated by CDR3 protein sequence, retaining the most common genes and DNA. Present in this sample are around 530,000 distinct CDR3 sequences, 26% of which were seen just once. Roughly an eighth of the sample is taken by the ten largest. The material sequenced was PBMCs. These receptors were collected from a human donor in good health (CMV status not recorded). Some clones in this sample may be carry-over from other donors' samples.

This sequence joins TRBV20-1 and TRBJ2-1; tentatively, D is TRBD1 (5 bases). With 3 bases removed from V and 10 bases from J, the gap between germline ends came to 10 bases. The V gene's germline CDR1 is DFQATT and CDR2 SNEGSKA (reference sequence). This CDR3 is 11 amino acids long. CDR3 sequence: CSASRQIEQFF. DNA for the CDR3: TGCAGTGCTAGCAGACAGATAGAGCAGTTCTTC.

The chain has TRBV20-1 and TRBJ2-1; 10 bases are a match to TRBD2. Germline-derived CDR1 and CDR2 are DFQATT and SNEGSKA (reference sequence). The CDR3 totals 15 residues. V dropped 6 bases and J dropped 0; count of bases not matched to a gene: 5. The CDR3 here is CSAGSSGSSYNEQFF. The CDR3, as DNA: TGCAGTGCGGGGTCTAGCGGGAGCTCCTACAATGAGCAGTTCTTC.

The chain links TRBV19 to TRBJ2-3, with D unclear. The CDR3 totals 11 residues. The V gene lost 7 bases and the J gene lost 6 bases, with 8 bases spanning the gap. Germline V gene lookup returns CDR1 LNHDA and CDR2 SQIVND (reference sequence). DNA for the CDR3: TGTGCCAGTACTTGGCGGGATACGCAGTATTTT. Translation gives CASTWRDTQYF. The variable domain in full, completed from reference TRBV19 and TRBJ2-3, reads DGGITQSPKYLFRKEGQNVTLSCEQNLNHDAMYWYRQDPGQGLRLIYYSQIVNDFQKGDIAEGYSVSREKKESFPLTVTSAQKNPTAFYLCASTWRDTQYFGPGTRLTVL.

This chain connects TRBV7-9 to TRBJ2-1; possible D gene TRBD2, 5 bases. The V gene lost 0 bases and the J gene lost 3 bases, with 12 bases spanning the gap. The CDR3 covers 16 residues. Germline V gene sequence: CDR1 SEHNR, CDR2 FQNEAQ (reference sequence). CDR3 loop: CASSLASVSGYNEQFF. Written as DNA, the CDR3 is TGTGCCAGCAGCTTAGCGAGCGTGAGCGGCTACAATGAGCAGTTCTTC.

The chain uses TRBV7-9 and TRBJ2-1, with TRBD2 identical over 9 bases. The CDR3 is made up of 15 amino acids. Trimming cost V 3 bases and J 8 bases; bases outside gene matches: 8. Germline-derived CDR1 and CDR2 are SEHNR and FQNEAQ (reference sequence). The CDR3 sequence is CASSFGTSSSHEQFF. The CDR3 region has the DNA TGTGCCAGCAGCTTCGGGACTAGCAGTAGTCATGAGCAGTTCTTC.

The chain is built from TRBV19 and TRBJ1-5; D may be TRBD1 (5 bases). This CDR3 region has 16 residues. The germline V and J ends were trimmed by 7 bases and 0 bases, with 16 bases remaining between them. CDR1 and CDR2 (germline): LNHDA, SQIVND (reference sequence). The chain's CDR3 is CASIEVGLYSNQPQHF. The CDR3 nucleotides are TGTGCCAGTATAGAAGTGGGACTTTATAGCAATCAGCCCCAGCATTTT. The full variable domain, its missing parts supplied by reference TRBV19 and TRBJ1-5, is DGGITQSPKYLFRKEGQNVTLSCEQNLNHDAMYWYRQDPGQGLRLIYYSQIVNDFQKGDIAEGYSVSREKKESFPLTVTSAQKNPTAFYLCASIEVGLYSNQPQHFGDGTRLSIL.

Notes on this clonotype: This could be a read error, since a much larger clone is one nucleotide away. The chain carries TRBV7-8 and TRBJ1-1; D unclear. The CDR3 is 11 residues long. Germline V gene lookup returns CDR1 SGHVS and CDR2 FQNEAQ. The germline V and J ends were trimmed by 5 bases and 6 bases, with 7 bases remaining between them. The CDR3 protein is CASSRLPEAFF. CDR3 DNA: TGTGCCAGCAGCCGGTTGCCTGAAGCTTTCTTT.

The chain carries TRBV20-1 and TRBJ1-1, with 8 nucleotides matching TRBD1. Germline trimming cut 3 bases from V and 4 bases from J; bases unmatched to any gene: 4. CDR3 length: 13 residues. Germline lookup yields CDR1 DFQATT and CDR2 SNEGSKA (reference sequence). CDR3 sequence (DNA): TGCAGTGCTAGTAAACAGGGGGGCACTGAAGCTTTCTTT. It is translated as CSASKQGGTEAFF.

This clonotype appeared many times. The chain is built from TRBV7-2 and TRBJ1-2, with D unresolved. CDR3 length: 14 residues. The germline V gene has CDR1 SGHTA and CDR2 FQGNSA. V was pared by 6 bases and J by 6 bases, with 17 bases between. CDR3 DNA sequence: TGTGCCAGCAGGGAGGACGCGTACGCCGATGGCTACACCTTC. It yields the protein CASREDAYADGYTF.

The CDR3 loop reads CASSRTRSSTDTQYF. The CDR3, as DNA: TGTGCCAGCAGCCGGACTAGGTCTAGCACAGATACGCAGTATTTT. This chain joins TRBV7-8 and TRBJ2-3; 7 bases fit TRBD2. CDR3 length: 15 amino acids. The germline gives CDR1 SGHVS, CDR2 FQNEAQ. V was pared by 5 bases and J by 0 bases, with 5 bases of the junction left unmatched.

The chain carries TRBV5-1 and TRBJ1-2; no reliable D call. V was clipped by 0 bases and J by 5 bases, with 17 bases between them. This CDR3 contains 16 residues. Looked up from germline, CDR1 is SGHRS and CDR2 is YFSETQ. The CDR3 region is CASSLDLPGQTYGYTF. For the CDR3, the DNA is TGCGCCAGCAGCTTGGACCTGCCTGGTCAGACTTATGGCTACACCTTC.

The chain has TRBV12-3 or TRBV12-4 and TRBJ2-1, with D maybe TRBD2 (6 bases). V gave up 10 bases and J gave up 7 bases, with 17 bases separating them. The CDR3 has 13 amino acids. CDR3 sequence: CATQHGRGNEQFF. CDR3 DNA: TGTGCCACCCAACATGGCCGGGGGAATGAGCAGTTCTTC.

Of note for this clonotype: Possible read error: a much larger clone is one base away. V is TRBV12-3 or TRBV12-4 and J is TRBJ2-1; 9 bases fit TRBD2. CDR3 length equals 15 residues. CDR3 amino acids: CAGSPGTSLYNEQFF. CDR3 nucleotide sequence: TGTGCCGGCAGCCCCGGGACTAGCCTTTACAATGAGCAGTTCTTC.

The chain recombines TRBV11-2 with TRBJ1-3; 9 positions agree with TRBD1. The CDR3 is 18 amino acids. Germline CDR1 reads SGHAT; CDR2 reads FQNNGV. V shed 2 bases, J shed 4 bases, and the junction held 12 bases outside the gene matches. CDR3 loop: CASSLLPGQGVAGNTIYF. The CDR3 bases are TGTGCCAGCAGCTTACTCCCGGGACAGGGAGTTGCCGGAAACACCATATATTTT.

This clonotype has only a few counts. This chain links TRBV6-6 with TRBJ2-1, with TRBD2 as a possible D gene (5 bases). The CDR3 length is 13 residues. The V and J ends lost 6 bases and 7 bases respectively, with 13 bases between them. Germline-derived CDR1 and CDR2 are MNHNY and SVGAGI (reference sequence). Here the CDR3 DNA reads TGTGCCAGCAGCCCCGTTGGGGAGAATGAGCAGTTCTTC. Encoded protein: CASSPVGENEQFF.

This sequence joins TRBV6-5 and TRBJ1-1; D is uncertain. V gave up 6 bases and J gave up 6 bases, with 14 bases separating them. The CDR3 runs 13 residues. The V gene's germline CDR1 is MNHEY and CDR2 SVGAGI. The CDR3 loop reads CASSRGRFAEAFF. CDR3 nucleotides: TGTGCCAGCAGCCGGGGTCGTTTCGCTGAAGCTTTCTTT.

This chain links TRBV18 with TRBJ1-5; D is possibly TRBD1 (5 bases). V was trimmed by 0 bases and J by 0 bases, leaving 12 bases between them. Per the germline V gene, CDR1 is KGHSH and CDR2 is LQKENI. The CDR3 extends over 17 amino acids. CDR3 loop: CASSPPGGTGSNQPQHF. The CDR3 DNA sequence: TGTGCCAGCTCACCACCGGGAGGAACAGGTAGCAATCAGCCCCAGCATTTT.

CDR3 loop: CASRGLAGVRETQYF. CDR3 nucleotides: TGTGCCAGCCGGGGACTAGCGGGAGTACGAGAGACCCAGTACTTC. This chain links TRBV19 with TRBJ2-5; 14 nucleotides match TRBD2. Germline V gene lookup returns CDR1 LNHDA and CDR2 SQIVND (reference sequence). This CDR3 spans 15 amino acids. Trimming cost V 9 bases and J 4 bases; bases outside gene matches: 7.

The gene calls are TRBV7-9 and TRBJ1-4; no reliable D call. The CDR3 extends over 14 amino acids. CDR1 SEHNR and CDR2 FQNEAQ come from the germline V gene (reference sequence). V was cut by 4 bases and J by 7 bases, with 13 bases left in between. The CDR3 loop is CASSSVARVEKLFF. CDR3 in DNA: TGTGCCAGCAGCTCGGTCGCACGGGTTGAAAAACTGTTTTTT. The complete variable domain, with remaining parts taken from reference TRBV7-9 and TRBJ1-4, reads DTGVSQNPRHKITKRGQNVTFRCDPISEHNRLYWYRQTLGQGPEFLTYFQNEAQLEKSRLLSDRFSAERPKGSFSTLEIQRTEQGDSAMYLCASSSVARVEKLFFGSGTQLSVL.

This clonotype was seen only a few times. The J gene is TRBJ1-5, the V gene TRBV2, with unresolved D. Germline V gives CDR1 SNHLY, CDR2 FYNNEI. V lost 2 bases, J lost 0 bases, and 5 bases lay in between. The CDR3 covers 14 residues. The DNA of the CDR3 is TGTGCCAGCAGTGAAACAAGTAGCAATCAGCCCCAGCATTTT. Its protein is CASSETSSNQPQHF.

This rearrangement joins TRBV11-2 to TRBJ2-3; D gene uncertain. V was clipped by 0 bases and J by 4 bases, with 11 bases between them. This CDR3 is built from 15 residues. Per the germline V gene, CDR1 is SGHAT and CDR2 is FQNNGV. The CDR3 protein is CASSLEGPRADTQYF. The CDR3 region has the DNA TGTGCCAGCAGCTTAGAGGGCCCTAGAGCAGATACGCAGTATTTT.

In regard to this clonotype: This sequence may be a read error, since a much larger clone differs from it by one base. J is TRBJ2-5 and V is TRBV7-2; D perhaps matches TRBD1 (6 bases). This CDR3 comprises 17 residues. Germline V gene sequence: CDR1 SGHTA, CDR2 FQGNSA. V was shortened by 6 bases and J by 5 bases, with 25 bases between the two germline ends. CDR3 DNA sequence: TGTGCCAGCAGTCCACACACACGACGTTGGGACAAGGAGACCCAGTACTTC. Protein sequence: CASSPHTRRWDKETQYF. Drawing the rest from reference TRBV7-2 and TRBJ2-5, the complete variable domain is GAGVSQSPSNKVTEKGKDVELRCDPISGHTALYWYRQSLGQGLEFLIYFQGNSAPDKSGLPSDRFSAERTGGSVSTLTIQRTQQEDSAVYLCASSPHTRRWDKETQYFGPGTRLLVL.

V usage is TRBV6-8 and J usage is TRBJ2-3, with a tentative D call TRBD1 (8 bases). The CDR3 spans 16 residues. Looked up from germline, CDR1 is MNHGY and CDR2 is SAAAGT. V lost 8 bases, J lost 0 bases, and 18 bases lay in between. This CDR3 reads CASRTGGEASTDTQYF. The DNA of the CDR3 is TGTGCCAGCCGCACAGGGGGGGAGGCTAGCACAGATACGCAGTATTTT.

This clonotype was detected many times. The chain carries TRBV7-2 and TRBJ2-3; D gene uncertain. The CDR3 is 14 residues long. Germline values: CDR1 SGHTA, CDR2 FQGNSA. With 5 bases removed from V and 8 bases from J, the gap between germline ends came to 17 bases. The CDR3 DNA follows: TGTGCCAGCAGCCCCGGATCGGACGCTGGTACGCAGTATTTT. Translated: CASSPGSDAGTQYF.

This clonotype was found once. The chain links TRBV19 to TRBJ2-7; either TRBD1 or TRBD2 may fit D (5 bases each). The V end lost 3 bases, the J end lost 3 bases, and 12 bases lay between the germline ends. Per germline, CDR1 LNHDA and CDR2 SQIVND (reference sequence). The CDR3 runs to 14 residues. The CDR3 spells CASSIRDRIYEQYF. CDR3 DNA sequence: TGTGCCAGTAGTATCCGGGACCGGATCTACGAGCAGTACTTC.

This clonotype appeared a few times. The rearrangement links TRBV7-2 to TRBJ2-5; D is unresolved. Germline values: CDR1 SGHTA, CDR2 FQGNSA. This CDR3 is 13 amino acids long. Trimming removed 4 bases at V and 3 bases at J, with 9 bases between. Written as DNA, the CDR3 is TGTGCCAGCAGCTGGTTAAAGGAAGAGACCCAGTACTTC. Residues: CASSWLKEETQYF.

The rearrangement links TRBV6-5 to TRBJ1-1; no firm D call. Trimming removed 0 bases from V and 5 bases from J, with 13 bases in between. The CDR3 consists of 15 residues. Germline V gene data show CDR1 as MNHEY and CDR2 as SVGAGI. CDR3: CASSYSREGGTEAFF. CDR3 DNA: TGTGCCAGCAGTTACTCTAGAGAGGGAGGGACTGAAGCTTTCTTT.

This clonotype was observed a handful of times. V and J are TRBV4-1 and TRBJ1-4; maybe TRBD1 (5 bases). Per germline, CDR1 MGHRA and CDR2 YSYEKL. V shed 0 bases and J shed 8 bases, with 19 bases lying between them. The CDR3 has 17 amino acids. As DNA, the CDR3 is TGCGCCAGCAGCCAAGATGGGGACGTCGAAAGTACGGAAAAACTGTTTTTT. Protein: CASSQDGDVESTEKLFF.